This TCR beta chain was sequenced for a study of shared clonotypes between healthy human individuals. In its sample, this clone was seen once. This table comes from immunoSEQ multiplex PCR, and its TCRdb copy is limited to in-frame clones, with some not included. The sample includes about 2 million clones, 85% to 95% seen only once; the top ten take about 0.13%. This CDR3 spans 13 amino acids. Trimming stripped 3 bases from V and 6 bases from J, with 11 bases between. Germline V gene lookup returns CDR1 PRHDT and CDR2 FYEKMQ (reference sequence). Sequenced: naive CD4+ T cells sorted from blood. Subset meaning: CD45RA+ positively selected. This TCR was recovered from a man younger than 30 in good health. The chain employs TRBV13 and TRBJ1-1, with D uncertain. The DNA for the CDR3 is TGTGCCAGCAGCTTGTGGGCAGGATCTGAAGCTTTCTTT. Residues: CASSLWAGSEAFF.